This T cell receptor beta chain came from a study of radiation and T cells in renal cell carcinoma. The method was immunoSEQ multiplex PCR; TCRdb's version includes in-frame clones alone and lacks a portion of them. The sample lists around 160,000 clones, roughly nine tenths occurring once. The time point here: baseline pretreatment blood. Treatment denoted: 15 Gy SBRT to primary tumor, nephrectomy 4 weeks later. V lost 6 bases and J 8 bases, leaving 17 bases between the germline ends. The CDR3 has 14 residues. From germline, CDR1 is SGHNT and CDR2 YENEEA. The rearrangement joins TRBV11-3 to TRBJ2-1; TRBD1 is a possible D gene (6 bases). The TCR originated in a woman aged 70-85 years with renal cell carcinoma. Sequencing was performed on blood, taken from a patient whose treatment included radiotherapy and nephrectomy. CDR3 DNA sequence: TGTGCCAGCAGTGTAGGGGGTTCTGTTGATGAGCAGTTCTTC. Encoded protein: CASSVGGSVDEQFF.